The present entry profiles one TCR beta chain with its context. Recruits, aged roughly 18 to 89 years, lived in 20 to 30 US areas. Cohorts were determined from participant-reported clinical history. Original processing notes: The assay estimated nucleated cells by amplifying reference gene primers. The method was immunoSEQ multiplex PCR; TCRdb's version includes in-frame clones alone and lacks a portion of them. The D gene and trimming were derived from the DNA, and the V and J assignments and clone size from that table. Of hundreds of thousands of clones in the sample, approximately 90% are singletons; the top ten hold approximately 2%. This record belongs to a study of blood T cell repertoires in COVID-19. Study background: Whether acute or convalescent, the COVID-19 samples came from the United States, Italy and Spain.

CDR1 is SGDLS, CDR2 YYNGEE, per germline. Trimming left V 0 bases short and J 0 bases short, with 10 bases between. This CDR3 region has 16 residues. The chain employs TRBV9 and TRBJ2-1, with D unclear. The sequenced material came from PBMCs or T cells enriched from blood (not recorded which). The sequence derives from a woman younger than 30 with acute COVID-19. CDR3 bases: TGTGCCAGCAGCGTAGCTACGAGGATCTCCTACAATGAGCAGTTCTTC. It specifies CASSVATRISYNEQFF.